This TCR beta chain was recorded in a study of blood T cell repertoires in COVID-19. The trim removed 5 bases at V and 3 bases at J, leaving 5 bases unmatched. Germline CDR1 and CDR2: SGHTA and FQGNSA. The CDR3 is 14 residues long. The assay was immunoSEQ multiplex PCR, and TCRdb's table has in-frame clones only and misses some. The table lists about 300,000 clones, approximately 84% of them singletons. This chain links TRBV7-2 with TRBJ2-7, with 9 bases aligning to TRBD2. This TCR was sampled from a human donor with COVID-19, enrolled during active disease. The donor label of this sample is uncertain. The sequencing input was peripheral blood. CDR3 protein: CASSQLLAGYEQYF. Here the CDR3 DNA reads TGTGCCAGCAGCCAGCTACTAGCGGGCTACGAGCAGTACTTC. Full variable domain (outside the CDR3, taken from reference TRBV7-2 and TRBJ2-7): GAGVSQSPSNKVTEKGKDVELRCDPISGHTALYWYRQSLGQGLEFLIYFQGNSAPDKSGLPSDRFSAERTGGSVSTLTIQRTQQEDSAVYLCASSQLLAGYEQYFGPGTRLTVT.